The TCR beta chain described here comes from a study of control samples from healthy donors and cancer patients. Germline CDR1 is SNHLY and CDR2 is FYNNEI. This CDR3 is 17 amino acids long. The V end lost 8 bases, the J end lost 5 bases, and 27 bases lay between the germline ends. Here immunoSEQ multiplex PCR was the method, and the copy in TCRdb shows in-frame clones only, minus some. This table holds 260,000 or so clones, almost 85% found once. This TCR derives from a woman aged 55-70 years with lung cancer. The sequencing sample was made of PBMCs. V usage is TRBV2 and J usage is TRBJ2-5; the D gene is possibly TRBD2 (6 bases). DNA of the CDR3: TGTGCCAGCTGCCCCGGAGGTAGGGGAGGAGGTTGGGAGACCCAGTACTTC. As protein: CASCPGGRGGGWETQYF.